These 17 T cell receptor beta chains were all obtained from the same sample, sequenced in a study of blood T cell repertoires in COVID-19. Sequencing was performed with immunoSEQ multiplex PCR; in TCRdb, only in-frame clones are kept and a portion is missing. The repertoire holds roughly 150,000 clones, with approximately 80% as singletons. Sequenced material: peripheral blood. The receptors stem from a man aged 55 to 70 who had recovered from COVID-19.

The chain recombines TRBV12-3 or TRBV12-4 with TRBJ2-3; a weak D match, TRBD2 (5 bases). Trimming removed 5 bases at V and 6 bases at J, with 9 bases between. The CDR3 has 12 residues. The CDR3 protein is CASSRTSDTQYF. The CDR3 region has the DNA TGTGCCAGCAGTCGGACTTCGGATACGCAGTATTTT.

The chain uses TRBV7-2 and TRBJ2-3; no definite D call. Germline CDR1 reads SGHTA; CDR2 reads FQGNSA. V was clipped by 3 bases and J by 0 bases, with 10 bases between them. The CDR3 is made up of 15 amino acids. CDR3 bases: TGTGCCAGCAGCTTGACAATAAAGAGCACAGATACGCAGTATTTT. Its translation: CASSLTIKSTDTQYF.

The genes are TRBV7-2 and TRBJ1-3, with TRBD1 matching 7 bases. The ends lost 5 bases at V and 4 bases at J; junction bases unmatched: 11. The germline CDR1 and CDR2 sequences are SGHTA and FQGNSA. This CDR3 has 16 amino acids. The CDR3, as DNA: TGTGCCAGCAGCAATCGACCGACAGGGTCGGGAAACACCATATATTTT. Protein: CASSNRPTGSGNTIYF.

This rearrangement joins TRBV28 to TRBJ1-5, with 7 positions matching TRBD1. Per the germline V gene, CDR1 is MDHEN and CDR2 is SYDVKM. J lost 5 bases, V lost 4 bases, and 2 bases had no gene match. The CDR3 runs to 13 residues. The CDR3 bases are TGTGCCAGCAGTTCAGGGGGGTATCAGCCCCAGCATTTT. It is translated as CASSSGGYQPQHF.

CDR3: CASSDPGGARYEQYF. The CDR3 bases are TGCGCCAGCAGCGACCCGGGGGGGGCGAGATACGAGCAGTACTTC. The rearrangement uses TRBV5-1 and TRBJ2-7; 8 nucleotides line up with TRBD2. Germline V gene data show CDR1 as SGHRS and CDR2 as YFSETQ. There are 15 residues in the CDR3. J was trimmed by 4 bases and V by 4 bases; bases with no gene match: 10.

The chain's CDR3 is CASSSLYNEQFF. As DNA, the CDR3 is TGCGCCAGCAGCTCCCTCTACAATGAGCAGTTCTTC. V gene TRBV5-1 combines with J gene TRBJ2-1; no clear D. The CDR3 has 12 amino acids. V lost 3 bases, J lost 3 bases, and 4 bases lay in between. Germline V gene data show CDR1 as SGHRS and CDR2 as YFSETQ.

This rearrangement joins TRBV29-1 to TRBJ2-5, with 9 bases fitting TRBD2. J lost 5 bases, V lost 3 bases, and 10 bases had no gene match. CDR3 length equals 15 residues. From germline, CDR1 is SQVTM and CDR2 ANQGSEA. This CDR3 reads CSVDSSGTHRETQYF. In DNA, the CDR3 is TGCAGCGTTGACTCTAGCGGGACCCATAGGGAGACCCAGTACTTC.

In its sample, this clone was seen a few times. V is TRBV11-3 and J is TRBJ2-6; D is ambiguous. Germline V gene lookup returns CDR1 SGHNT and CDR2 YENEEA. V was pared by 1 base and J by 5 bases, with 12 bases between. The CDR3 loop spans 16 amino acids. CDR3 nucleotide sequence: TGTGCCAGCAGCTTAGGGGCCGACCTCTGGGCCAACGTCCTGACTTTC. Protein sequence: CASSLGADLWANVLTF.

Concerning this clone itself: Within the sample, other DNA sequences also encode this same CDR3. This chain connects TRBV28 to TRBJ1-1; 7 bases fit TRBD1. J was trimmed by 5 bases and V by 7 bases; bases with no gene match: 4. Germline V lookup: CDR1 MDHEN, CDR2 SYDVKM. This CDR3 is 12 amino acids long. The CDR3 region has the DNA TGTGCCAGCATAACAGGGGAAACTGAAGCTTTCTTT. Its translation is CASITGETEAFF.

The chain combines TRBV4-3 with TRBJ2-3, with 9 bases identical to TRBD2. This CDR3 is 17 amino acids long. Germline values: CDR1 LGHNA, CDR2 YSLEER. Trimming cost V 4 bases and J 4 bases; bases outside gene matches: 12. The CDR3 DNA follows: TGCGCCAGCAGCCCGTCTTCGGGAGCGGGGGGCGCAGATACGCAGTATTTT. Translated, it gives CASSPSSGAGGADTQYF.

The chain combines TRBV7-3 with TRBJ2-5, with D perhaps matching TRBD2 (6 bases). CDR1 is SGHTA and CDR2 is FQGTGA in the germline V gene. This CDR3 comprises 14 residues. Trimming shortened V by 5 bases and J by 5 bases, and 15 bases separated the two germline ends. CDR3 in DNA: TGTGCCAGCAGCCCGCCAGGCAGCGGGGAGACCCAGTACTTC. It yields the protein CASSPPGSGETQYF. The whole variable domain, filled in from reference TRBV7-3 and TRBJ2-5, reads GAGVSQTPSNKVTEKGKYVELRCDPISGHTALYWYRQSLGQGPEFLIYFQGTGAADDSGLPNDRFFAVRPEGSVSTLKIQRTERGDSAVYLCASSPPGSGETQYFGPGTRLLVL.

This clone came up once. The chain recombines TRBV19 with TRBJ2-3, with TRBD1 as a possible D gene (6 bases). V dropped 5 bases and J dropped 6 bases, with 18 bases sitting between them. The CDR3 is 15 residues long. Germline loops: CDR1 LNHDA, CDR2 SQIVND (reference sequence). This chain's CDR3 is CASSVRKGDQDTQYF. CDR3 in DNA: TGTGCCAGTAGTGTACGGAAGGGGGACCAGGATACGCAGTATTTT.

The V and J genes are TRBV19 and TRBJ2-7, with 7 positions matching TRBD2. The junction had 3 bases not matched to a gene; V was cut back by 6 bases and J by 1 base. Germline V gene sequence: CDR1 LNHDA, CDR2 SQIVND (reference sequence). CDR3 size: 13 residues. The CDR3 sequence: CASSVGGSYEQYF. The DNA for the CDR3 is TGTGCCAGTAGCGTGGGAGGGTCCTACGAGCAGTACTTC.

This chain uses TRBV24-1 with TRBJ1-2, with TRBD1 matching over 7 bases. Germline V gene lookup returns CDR1 KGHDR and CDR2 SFDVKD. This CDR3 has 14 amino acids. V was pared by 2 bases and J by 8 bases, with 7 bases of the junction left unmatched. CDR3 DNA: TGTGCCACCAGTGATTGGAACAGGGGAGAAGGCTACACCTTC. It translates to CATSDWNRGEGYTF.

The chain carries TRBV30 and TRBJ2-5, with D possibly being TRBD1 (5 bases). The CDR3 consists of 13 residues. From germline, CDR1 is GTSNPN and CDR2 SVGIG (reference sequence). V shed 1 base and J shed 9 bases, with 15 bases lying between them. The CDR3 sequence: CAWSASSTGPQYF. The CDR3 bases are TGTGCCTGGAGTGCGTCGTCTACAGGTCCCCAGTACTTC.

CDR3 DNA sequence: TGTGCCAGCAGTCCCTGGACTAGTGGCACAGATACGCAGTATTTT. It is translated as CASSPWTSGTDTQYF. The rearrangement joins TRBV6-5 to TRBJ2-3, with 7 positions matching TRBD2. V shed 5 bases and J 1 base; nucleotides not matched to a gene: 6. The germline CDR1 and CDR2 sequences are MNHEY and SVGAGI. CDR3 length: 15 residues.

J is TRBJ2-3 and V is TRBV7-2; 8 nucleotides match TRBD2. V gave up 5 bases and J gave up 0 bases; unmatched junction bases: 4. The CDR3 is made up of 15 amino acids. CDR1 and CDR2 from the germline V gene are SGHTA and FQGNSA. The CDR3, as DNA: TGTGCCAGCAGCCCGTCGGGAGGGAGCACAGATACGCAGTATTTT. Translation gives CASSPSGGSTDTQYF.